These 2 T cell receptor beta chains were all obtained from the same sample, sequenced in a study of breast tumors, draining lymph nodes, adjacent tissues. Samples came from axillary lymph nodes draining the breast cancer. TCRdb independently ran MiXCR on the multiplex PCR reads; one entry per CDR3 protein. Among around 150,000 distinct CDR3 sequences listed, 30% to 35% were seen once. Sequenced: axillary lymph node tissue. The receptors were sampled from a female donor with breast cancer. Some clones in this sample may be carry-over from other donors' samples.

Many counts were recorded for this clonotype. The chain links TRBV7-2 to TRBJ2-3, with 8 bases aligning to TRBD2. V shed 1 base, J shed 6 bases, and the junction held 9 bases outside the gene matches. Germline lookup yields CDR1 SGHTA and CDR2 FQGNSA. The CDR3 consists of 16 residues. CDR3 sequence (DNA): TGTGCCAGCAGCTTAGTCCGAGCGGGGGTTAGGGATACGCAGTATTTT. It yields the protein CASSLVRAGVRDTQYF.

This clonotype was seen repeatedly, ten times or more. The CDR3 protein is CASSHPGTSGGAVRETQYF. CDR3 nucleotide sequence: TGTGCCAGCAGCCACCCCGGGACTAGCGGGGGGGCTGTTCGGGAGACCCAGTACTTC. The rearrangement uses TRBV4-2 and TRBJ2-5; TRBD2 matches 16 bases. With 3 bases clipped from V and 5 bases from J, the junction kept 12 bases outside the gene matches. CDR1 and CDR2 (germline): LGHNA, YNFKEQ. The length of the CDR3 is 19 residues.